The next 15 T cell receptor beta chains were all read from a single sample in a study of blood T cell repertoires in COVID-19. TCRdb keeps only in-frame clones here, not all; method: immunoSEQ multiplex PCR. Of about 240,000 clones listed, roughly four fifths were seen once; the top ten hold approximately 10%. Sequencing was done on a sample of peripheral blood. The receptor set was obtained from an elderly woman with acute or convalescent COVID-19.

In its sample, this clone was seen a few times. The V call is TRBV11-2, the J call TRBJ2-1; 9 nucleotides line up with TRBD1. With V trimmed by 1 base and J by 6 bases, 4 bases remained unmatched. Germline assignment: CDR1 SGHAT and CDR2 FQNNGV. The CDR3 has 15 residues. The CDR3, as DNA: TGTGCCAGCAGCTTAGCTCGGACAGGGGCCAATGAGCAGTTCTTC. It codes for CASSLARTGANEQFF.

The genes are TRBV5-1 and TRBJ1-1; no reliable D call. Germline values: CDR1 SGHRS, CDR2 YFSETQ. Trimming took 4 bases from V and 1 from J, leaving 8 bases between them. CDR3 length: 13 amino acids. CDR3 DNA: TGCGCCAGCAGCCCTCACACGAACACTGAAGCTTTCTTT. Residues: CASSPHTNTEAFF.

J is TRBJ2-1 and V is TRBV7-9, with 9 bases matching TRBD2. The germline V gene has CDR1 SEHNR and CDR2 FQNEAQ (reference sequence). Trimming at V came to 5 bases and at J to 4 bases, leaving 9 bases not matched to a gene. The length of the CDR3 is 16 residues. CDR3 protein: CASSTLSGGFYNEQFF. The CDR3 nucleotides read TGTGCCAGCAGCACCCTAAGCGGGGGGTTTTACAATGAGCAGTTCTTC.

The CDR3 DNA is TGTGCCAGCCGGACAGCCTTCAATCAGCCCCAGCATTTT. Translated, it gives CASRTAFNQPQHF. The J gene is TRBJ1-5, the V gene TRBV28; tentatively, D is TRBD1 (6 bases). The CDR3 length is 13 residues. The V end was cut by 8 bases, the J end by 3 bases, with 11 bases between. The germline gives CDR1 MDHEN, CDR2 SYDVKM.

The chain links TRBV28 to TRBJ1-1; TRBD1 matches at 8 bases. CDR1 is MDHEN and CDR2 is SYDVKM in the germline V gene. The CDR3 loop spans 15 amino acids. With 5 bases clipped from V and 4 bases from J, the junction kept 9 bases outside the gene matches. CDR3 protein: CASSPRQGRRTEAFF. In nucleotides, the CDR3 is TGTGCCAGCAGTCCCCGACAGGGGAGGCGCACTGAAGCTTTCTTT.

The chain links TRBV9 to TRBJ1-1; D unresolved. Germline values: CDR1 SGDLS, CDR2 YYNGEE. This CDR3 is 13 amino acids long. V shed 1 base and J shed 0 bases, with 4 bases lying between them. As DNA, the CDR3 is TGTGCCAGCAGCGTAAGCCTGAACACTGAAGCTTTCTTT. It specifies CASSVSLNTEAFF.

The chain joins TRBV18 to TRBJ1-5, with D hard to call. The germline V gene encodes CDR1 KGHSH and CDR2 LQKENI. The CDR3 sequence is 14 residues long. The V gene lost 3 bases and the J gene lost 5 bases, with 11 bases spanning the gap. Here the CDR3 reads CASSPNGRDQPQHF. The DNA of the CDR3 is TGTGCCAGCTCACCCAATGGTCGGGATCAGCCCCAGCATTTT. The full variable domain, its missing parts supplied by reference TRBV18 and TRBJ1-5, is NAGVMQNPRHLVRRRGQEARLRCSPMKGHSHVYWYRQLPEEGLKFMVYLQKENIIDESGMPKERFSAEFPKEGPSILRIQQVVRGDSAAYFCASSPNGRDQPQHFGDGTRLSIL.

The chain combines TRBV28 with TRBJ2-7, with D maybe TRBD2 (6 bases). V dropped 7 bases and J dropped 8 bases, with 18 bases sitting between them. Per the germline V gene, CDR1 is MDHEN and CDR2 is SYDVKM. CDR3 length: 13 residues. CDR3 protein: CASTQLSGVQQYF. Written as DNA, the CDR3 is TGTGCCAGCACCCAACTTTCGGGGGTTCAGCAGTACTTC.

The J gene is TRBJ1-5, the V gene TRBV12-3 or TRBV12-4; the D is unclear. The CDR3 is made up of 11 amino acids. Trimming took off 8 bases at V and 4 bases at J, with 6 bases between the two ends. Here the CDR3 DNA reads TGTGCCAGCCCCCAAAATCAGCCCCAGCATTTT. Protein: CASPQNQPQHF.

This clone was seen only once. The CDR3 DNA is TGTGCCACCAGTGAGGGACTGGTAAATTCACCCCTCCACTTT. Protein product: CATSEGLVNSPLHF. The V gene is TRBV24-1, the J gene TRBJ1-6, with D tentatively TRBD1 (5 bases). The CDR3 covers 14 residues. Germline assignment: CDR1 KGHDR and CDR2 SFDVKD. Trimming took off 4 bases at V and 7 bases at J, with 10 bases between the two ends.

This clone was counted between two and nine times. The chain employs TRBV5-4 and TRBJ1-2; TRBD1 is a possible D gene (6 bases). Germline V gene sequence: CDR1 SGHNT, CDR2 YYREEE (reference sequence). Trimming removed 0 bases at V and 0 bases at J, with 18 bases between. This CDR3 region has 18 residues. The chain's CDR3 is CASSLAGDPGQSNYGYTF. DNA for the CDR3: TGTGCCAGCAGCTTGGCTGGAGACCCTGGACAGTCTAACTATGGCTACACCTTC.

The rearrangement links TRBV6-1 to TRBJ1-2; D gene ambiguous. The germline V gene encodes CDR1 MNHNS and CDR2 SASEGT. The CDR3 is made up of 13 amino acids. Trimming took 3 bases from V and 8 from J, leaving 13 bases between them. CDR3 nucleotide sequence: TGTGCCAGCAGTGAGAGGGCCGTCGTGGGCTACACCTTC. Its translation: CASSERAVVGYTF.

This clone came up once. Other DNA variants within this sample encode the same CDR3. The chain is built from TRBV5-1 and TRBJ2-1; 10 bases agree with TRBD2. V shed 4 bases and J 4 bases; nucleotides not matched to a gene: 5. This CDR3 is built from 15 residues. CDR1 is SGHRS and CDR2 is YFSETQ in the germline V gene. This CDR3 reads CASSLLAGEYNEQFF. For the CDR3, the DNA is TGCGCCAGCAGCCTCCTAGCGGGGGAGTACAATGAGCAGTTCTTC.

The chain combines TRBV6-5 with TRBJ2-2; D perhaps matches TRBD1 (5 bases). There are 16 residues in the CDR3. Germline-derived CDR1 and CDR2 are MNHEY and SVGAGI. Trimming took off 0 bases at V and 0 bases at J, with 8 bases between the two ends. The CDR3 spells CASSYSRTTNTGELFF. The DNA for the CDR3 is TGTGCCAGCAGTTACTCCCGGACAACGAACACCGGGGAGCTGTTTTTT.

This clone was observed once. This chain links TRBV30 with TRBJ1-6; D is unclear. The CDR3 length is 15 residues. V was shortened by 2 bases and J by 9 bases, with 17 bases between the two germline ends. Per germline, CDR1 GTSNPN and CDR2 SVGIG (reference sequence). CDR3 protein: CAWSSGPGKTSPLHF. DNA for the CDR3: TGTGCCTGGAGTAGCGGCCCCGGAAAGACTTCACCCCTCCACTTT.